These T cell receptor beta chains were read from a single sample in a study of beta chain features in type 1 diabetes. Generated by immunoSEQ multiplex PCR, the TCRdb table keeps only in-frame clones and is missing some. The repertoire includes under 150,000 clones, about 51% of them detected once, and roughly 0.43% sits in the top ten. Sample: Tregs from blood. Receptor source: a man aged 18-30 years in good health. Each CDR3 is given with its conserved first and last residue. The order of the fields is V gene, D gene, J gene, clone size, CDR3 protein, CDR3 DNA. D genes are given only for firm matches. Expanded clones are given a class, and other clones once, few, many or no size at all.

TRBV10-3	-	TRBJ2-3	few	CAISGGSTLSNTDTQYF	TGTGCCATCAGTGGAGGAAGCACTTTATCAAACACAGATACGCAGTATTTT
TRBV15	-	TRBJ1-2	-	CATSRGGGYTF	TGTGCCACCAGCAGAGGCGGGGGCTACACCTTC
TRBV5-4	-	TRBJ2-7	-	CASSFEAGIGVEQYF	TGTGCCAGCAGCTTTGAGGCCGGAATCGGAGTGGAGCAGTACTTC
TRBV11-1	TRBD2	TRBJ2-5	-	CASSPPGLAGEETQYF	TGTGCCAGCAGCCCCCCGGGACTAGCGGGAGAAGAGACCCAGTACTTC
TRBV7-9	-	TRBJ1-5	-	CASSFSQDPQPQHF	TGTGCCAGCAGCTTCTCACAGGATCCTCAGCCCCAGCATTTT
TRBV7-2	-	TRBJ1-2	few	CASSLPPGYVYGYTF	TGTGCCAGCAGCTTACCACCAGGGTACGTCTATGGCTACACCTTC
TRBV7-3	TRBD2	TRBJ2-7	-	CASSWTGLGEQYF	TGTGCCAGCAGCTGGACCGGACTAGGCGAGCAGTACTTC
TRBV10-2	TRBD2	TRBJ2-7	-	CASRKLAGGTYEQYF	TGCGCCAGCAGAAAACTAGCGGGGGGGACCTACGAGCAGTACTTC
TRBV19	TRBD1	TRBJ1-1	-	CASSTGQGRQAFF	TGTGCCAGTAGTACCGGACAGGGGCGTCAAGCTTTCTTT
TRBV28	-	TRBJ2-7	-	CASSWGGNQYYEQYF	TGTGCCAGCAGTTGGGGAGGAAATCAGTACTACGAGCAGTACTTC
TRBV9	TRBD2	TRBJ2-1	once	CASSVGLADYNEQFF	TGTGCCAGCAGCGTCGGACTAGCGGACTACAATGAGCAGTTCTTC
TRBV6-5	TRBD1	TRBJ1-5	few	CASKDRSNQPQHF	TGTGCCAGTAAGGACAGGAGCAATCAGCCCCAGCATTTT
TRBV29-1	-	TRBJ2-6	-	CSITSSGANVLTF	TGCAGCATTACGAGCTCTGGGGCCAACGTCCTGACTTTC
TRBV7-2	TRBD2	TRBJ2-7	-	CASRGLAGGLYEQYF	TGTGCCAGCAGGGGTCTAGCGGGGGGGCTGTACGAGCAGTACTTC
TRBV7-2	-	TRBJ2-1	-	CASSYRVNEQFF	TGTGCCAGCAGTTACAGGGTTAATGAGCAGTTCTTC
TRBV28	TRBD1	TRBJ2-7	few	CASRTGGAGQYF	TGTGCCAGCAGGACAGGGGGCGCGGGGCAGTACTTC
TRBV10-3	-	TRBJ1-2	-	CAISEKGGARGYTF	TGTGCCATCAGTGAAAAAGGGGGGGCGCGAGGCTACACCTTC
TRBV29-1	-	TRBJ1-1	few	CSVDTRLRNTEAFF	TGCAGCGTGGACACGAGGTTGCGGAACACTGAAGCTTTCTTT
TRBV4-2	TRBD1	TRBJ2-7	-	CASSHPGTGSYEQYF	TGTGCCAGCAGCCATCCCGGGACAGGGTCCTACGAGCAGTACTTC
TRBV5-1	TRBD1	TRBJ2-7	-	CASSTDRGGYEQYF	TGCGCCAGCAGCACGGACAGGGGAGGCTACGAGCAGTACTTC
TRBV4-3	-	TRBJ2-1	-	CASSQGRTLGEQFF	TGCGCCAGCAGCCAAGGTCGAACGCTAGGCGAGCAGTTCTTC
TRBV30	-	TRBJ1-1	-	CAWALLSDTEAFF	TGTGCCTGGGCTCTTCTTTCGGACACTGAAGCTTTCTTT
TRBV4-3	TRBD2	TRBJ2-6	-	CASSQFSVAGGSGANVLTF	TGCGCCAGCAGCCAATTCTCCGTAGCGGGGGGGTCTGGGGCCAACGTCCTGACTTTC
TRBV6-1	-	TRBJ1-1	-	CASSNLGGGNTEAFF	TGTGCCAGCAGTAATCTCGGCGGGGGGAACACTGAAGCTTTCTTT
TRBV7-9	TRBD2	TRBJ2-3	-	CASSYLAGTSTDTQYF	TGTGCCAGCAGCTACCTAGCGGGTACTAGCACAGATACGCAGTATTTT
TRBV4-3	TRBD1	TRBJ1-4	-	CASGDRGLEKLFF	TGCGCCAGCGGGGACAGGGGGCTTGAAAAACTGTTTTTT
TRBV5-1	-	TRBJ1-2	-	CASSLGQNYGYTF	TGCGCCAGCAGCTTGGGGCAGAACTATGGCTACACCTTC
TRBV7-2	TRBD2	TRBJ2-7	-	CASSLFFRGGSYEQYF	TGTGCCAGCAGCTTATTCTTTAGGGGAGGGTCCTACGAGCAGTACTTC
TRBV7-2	TRBD1	TRBJ2-7	-	CASSFLPGQGHYEQYF	TGTGCCAGCAGCTTCCTACCGGGACAGGGGCATTACGAGCAGTACTTC
TRBV7-2	-	TRBJ1-3	-	CASSWGSSGNTIYF	TGTGCCAGCAGCTGGGGCAGCTCTGGAAACACCATATATTTT
TRBV7-2	-	TRBJ2-1	-	CASYGTPYNEQFF	TGTGCCAGTTATGGGACTCCCTACAATGAGCAGTTCTTC
TRBV7-9	-	TRBJ1-1	few	CASATQGGGEAFF	TGTGCCAGCGCGACACAGGGAGGGGGTGAAGCTTTCTTT
TRBV7-2	-	TRBJ1-5	-	CASSLVGRQGNQPQHF	TGTGCCAGCAGCTTAGTGGGGCGGCAGGGCAATCAGCCCCAGCATTTT
TRBV5-1	TRBD1	TRBJ1-1	-	CASSLGGRGLTEAFF	TGCGCCAGCAGCTTGGGGGGCAGGGGGCTGACTGAAGCTTTCTTT
TRBV10-3	TRBD1	TRBJ1-1	few	CAISEQTGGRAFF	TGTGCCATCAGTGAGCAAACAGGGGGCCGGGCTTTCTTT
TRBV6-5	TRBD2	TRBJ2-7	few	CASSYGASGFYEQYF	TGTGCCAGCAGTTACGGAGCTAGCGGATTCTACGAGCAGTACTTC
TRBV29-1	-	TRBJ1-2	-	CSVRGGTGYGYTF	TGCAGCGTTCGGGGCGGGACCGGCTATGGCTACACCTTC
TRBV9	TRBD1	TRBJ2-7	few	CASSARQGANEQYF	TGTGCCAGCAGCGCCAGACAGGGGGCAAACGAGCAGTACTTC
TRBV10-3	-	TRBJ2-7	-	CAINGRSYEQYF	TGTGCCATCAATGGGAGATCCTACGAGCAGTACTTC
TRBV28	-	TRBJ2-1	-	CASSDLRSSYNEQFF	TGTGCCAGTTCGGATCTACGGAGCTCCTACAATGAGCAGTTCTTC
TRBV5-1	TRBD2	TRBJ2-3	-	CASSLANGGGTDTQYF	TGCGCCAGCAGCTTGGCCAACGGGGGGGGGACAGATACGCAGTATTTT
TRBV7-2	-	TRBJ1-3	few	CASSFRTEYSGNTIYF	TGTGCCAGCAGCTTCAGGACAGAGTACTCTGGAAACACCATATATTTT
TRBV10-3	-	TRBJ2-7	-	CAISGGRGSAGEQYF	TGTGCCATCAGTGGGGGCCGTGGCAGCGCCGGGGAGCAGTACTTC
TRBV9	-	TRBJ2-2	few	CASSGGIADNTGELFF	TGTGCCAGCAGCGGGGGGATAGCGGACAACACCGGGGAGCTGTTTTTT
TRBV7-2	-	TRBJ2-7	-	CASSLGAQRAGFYVQYF	TGTGCCAGCAGCTTAGGGGCGCAGAGGGCCGGTTTTTACGTGCAGTACTTC
TRBV27	TRBD2	TRBJ2-3	-	CASSLSRREGQDTQYF	TGTGCCAGCAGTTTATCGCGGCGGGAGGGACAAGATACGCAGTATTTT
TRBV19	-	TRBJ2-2	once	CASDGRGLGGELFF	TGTGCCAGCGATGGCCGAGGGCTCGGCGGGGAGCTGTTTTTT
TRBV19	TRBD1	TRBJ1-2	-	CASTGTGGGYGYTF	TGTGCCAGTACTGGAACAGGGGGCGGCTATGGCTACACCTTC
TRBV19	-	TRBJ2-2	-	CASSALTTGELFF	TGTGCCAGTAGTGCACTTACCACCGGGGAGCTGTTTTTT
TRBV7-3	-	TRBJ1-1	-	CASSLNAGTEAFF	TGTGCCAGCAGCTTAAACGCAGGGACTGAAGCTTTCTTT
TRBV2	TRBD1	TRBJ1-2	-	CASTRKGASGYTF	TGTGCCAGCACCCGAAAGGGGGCGAGTGGCTACACCTTC
TRBV20-1	TRBD1	TRBJ1-2	few	CSVGQVQGYTF	TGCAGTGTGGGACAGGTCCAGGGCTACACCTTC